This entry concerns a single T cell receptor beta chain. This sample is part of a study of blood T cell repertoires in COVID-19. Between the trimmed V and J ends, which lost 0 bases and 2 bases, there was a span of 16 bases. The CDR3 length is 17 residues. The germline V gene encodes CDR1 SGHDN and CDR2 FVKESK. The method was immunoSEQ multiplex PCR; TCRdb's version includes in-frame clones alone and lacks a portion of them. The table lists some 50,000 clones, 90% of them singletons. The specimen sequenced was peripheral blood. This chain connects TRBV14 to TRBJ2-5; a weak D match, TRBD2 (5 bases). This clonotype was sampled from a man aged 35 to 55 with acute or convalescent COVID-19. The CDR3 DNA reads TGTGCCAGCAGCCAAGATTATTGGCAAGGCGGGCAAGAGACCCAGTACTTC. Translated: CASSQDYWQGGQETQYF.